This T cell receptor beta chain was documented in a study of T cell changes during pregnancy in multiple sclerosis. Profiled with immunoSEQ multiplex PCR; TCRdb holds only in-frame clones, not every one. The repertoire holds tens of thousands of clones, with under 95% as singletons. CDR3 size: 16 residues. Per germline, CDR1 SGHNT and CDR2 YYREEE (reference sequence). The V end was cut by 4 bases, the J end by 4 bases, with 20 bases between. V gene TRBV5-4 combines with J gene TRBJ2-5; D possibly corresponds to TRBD2 (7 bases). The sample in question was CD4+ T cells from peripheral blood mononuclear cells, obtained after pregnancy. The receptor was derived from a female donor with multiple sclerosis, enrolled in a pregnancy study. CDR3 nucleotides: TGTGCCAGCAGCCCGCGAGGGGGGGGCGCAGGAGAGACCCAGTACTTC. Its protein is CASSPRGGGAGETQYF.